The entry below gives a single T cell receptor (beta chain) sequence along with its context. The data originate from a study of blood T cells in healthy people across ages. A J-beta primer mix and a sample-barcoded 5' primer were used in a second PCR of about 6 to 12 cycles. Each sample provided no less than 2.5 million CDR3-containing paired-end reads. Via MiXCR, TCRdb re-called the 5' RACE reads, giving one row per CDR3 protein. The sample holds some 1.5 million distinct CDR3 sequences, 40% to 45% seen once. V was shortened by 0 bases and J by 0 bases, with 20 bases between the two germline ends. There are 19 residues in the CDR3. Germline V gene lookup returns CDR1 MNHEY and CDR2 SVGEGT. Donors were healthy Caucasian individuals from Russia aged roughly 6 to 90.

The source material was blood. The clonotype was recovered from a woman between 18 and 29 years old in good health. The chain links TRBV6-2 or TRBV6-3 to TRBJ1-1; perhaps TRBD1 as D (5 bases). CDR3: CASSYSRLPGPGMNTEAFF. The DNA for the CDR3 is TGTGCCAGCAGTTACTCACGGTTACCAGGGCCCGGGATGAACACTGAAGCTTTCTTT.